Presented here are 31 T cell receptor beta chains from one specimen sequenced in a study of T-cell memory formation after mild COVID-19. One entry per CDR3 protein, called by TCRdb with MiXCR from the 5' RACE reads. The data contain under 450,000 distinct CDR3 sequences, 23% of them singletons. Material for sequencing was PBMCs or a T cell subset sorted from them (not recorded which). Every receptor here comes from an adult woman who had mild COVID-19 (a few samples of this study predate the infection). Cell type and time point are not known.

The chain employs TRBV12-3 or TRBV12-4 and TRBJ1-6; TRBD1 matches 8 bases. V gave up 2 bases and J gave up 10 bases; unmatched junction bases: 10. The CDR3 consists of 16 residues. CDR3 region: CASSLLRTGTGSPLHF. CDR3 DNA: TGTGCCAGCAGTTTACTCCGGACCGGGACAGGCTCACCCCTCCACTTT.

The table lists this clonotype with a few counts. The chain has TRBV7-2 and TRBJ2-1, with TRBD2 matching 13 bases. Trimming removed 2 bases from V and 8 bases from J; junction bases left unmatched: 15. The CDR3 consists of 19 residues. The germline CDR1 and CDR2 sequences are SGHTA and FQGNSA. The CDR3 sequence is CASSLTDTLGLAGVYEQFF. CDR3 DNA sequence: TGTGCCAGCAGCTTAACAGATACCCTCGGACTAGCGGGAGTCTATGAGCAGTTCTTC.

The chain combines TRBV11-2 with TRBJ2-7; a possible D gene is TRBD2 (5 bases). CDR1 and CDR2 from the germline V gene are SGHAT and FQNNGV. The V and J ends lost 5 bases and 3 bases respectively, with 14 bases between them. The length of the CDR3 is 14 residues. The CDR3 sequence: CASSPYRGHYEQYF. In DNA, the CDR3 is TGTGCCAGCAGCCCCTACCGGGGTCACTACGAGCAGTACTTC.

The chain couples TRBV6-5 to TRBJ1-6, with D perhaps matching TRBD1 (6 bases). Between the trimmed V and J ends, which lost 8 bases and 10 bases, there was a span of 18 bases. From germline, CDR1 is MNHEY and CDR2 SVGAGI. The CDR3 totals 14 residues. CDR3: CASHEGGAESPLHF. The CDR3 nucleotides read TGTGCCAGCCATGAGGGGGGGGCCGAGTCACCCCTCCACTTT.

The chain has TRBV29-1 and TRBJ1-3; D is unresolved. Germline CDR1 SQVTM, CDR2 ANQGSEA. CDR3 size: 12 residues. V was pared by 7 bases and J by 1 base, with 8 bases between. The CDR3 loop reads CSASESGNTIYF. For the CDR3, the DNA is TGCAGCGCCTCTGAGTCTGGAAACACCATATATTTT.

This rearrangement joins TRBV19 to TRBJ2-1; D may match TRBD1 or TRBD2 (5 bases each). Germline lookup yields CDR1 LNHDA and CDR2 SQIVND (reference sequence). CDR3 length equals 13 residues. V was pared by 4 bases and J by 8 bases, with 12 bases between. The CDR3 DNA reads as TGTGCCAGTAGTACCATACTAGGGGATGAGCAGTTCTTC. The encoded protein is CASSTILGDEQFF.

The chain combines TRBV7-9 with TRBJ2-7; 7 bases match TRBD1. Germline-derived CDR1 and CDR2 are SEHNR and FQNEAQ (reference sequence). The V segment lost 5 bases and the J segment 0 bases; nucleotides outside the gene matches: 13. This CDR3 region has 17 residues. CDR3 nucleotides: TGTGCCAGCAGCCAAGGGCCGGACAGGAAAGACTCCTACGAGCAGTACTTC. This codes for CASSQGPDRKDSYEQYF.

This chain connects TRBV5-1 to TRBJ2-7, with a possible D match to TRBD2 (6 bases). The CDR3 has 14 residues. Germline assignment: CDR1 SGHRS and CDR2 YFSETQ. V was trimmed by 4 bases and J by 6 bases, leaving 17 bases between them. The CDR3 reads CASSPRQDGGEQYF. CDR3 in DNA: TGCGCCAGCAGCCCCCGGCAGGACGGGGGCGAGCAGTACTTC.

The chain joins TRBV12-3 or TRBV12-4 to TRBJ1-2, with 8 bases identical to TRBD1. The V and J ends lost 4 bases and 3 bases, in that order; junction bases with no gene match: 10. The CDR3 runs to 16 residues. The CDR3 bases are TGTGCCAGCAGTTCCTTGAGCAGGGGGCGCGACTATGGCTACACCTTC. It translates to CASSSLSRGRDYGYTF.

This clonotype was counted at least ten times. Compared with germline, one end of the junction differs, possibly owing to a read error. V gene TRBV2 combines with J gene TRBJ1-1; no clear D. CDR3 length equals 15 residues. Germline lookup yields CDR1 SNHLY and CDR2 FYNNEI. The CDR3, as DNA: TGTGCCAGCAGAACCCTGACGGACCCGAACGCTGAAGCTTTCTTT. Translation: CASRTLTDPNAEAFF.

There are a few counts of this clonotype. The rearrangement uses TRBV24-1 and TRBJ2-5, with 11 bases lining up with TRBD1. Trimming took 4 bases from V and 2 from J; bases not matched to a gene: 5. CDR3 size: 16 residues. Per germline, CDR1 KGHDR and CDR2 SFDVKD. In DNA, the CDR3 is TGTGCCACCAGTGACATCGGGACAGGGGGACAAGAGACCCAGTACTTC. Residues: CATSDIGTGGQETQYF.

This chain's CDR3 is CASKVGAANTEAFF. CDR3 sequence (DNA): TGTGCCAGCAAGGTAGGGGCGGCGAACACTGAAGCTTTCTTT. The genes are TRBV2 and TRBJ1-1; possibly TRBD1 for D (5 bases). The CDR3 contains 14 residues. Germline-derived CDR1 and CDR2 are SNHLY and FYNNEI. V shed 7 bases and J shed 1 base, with 13 bases lying between them.

The rearrangement links TRBV24-1 to TRBJ2-3; tentatively, D is TRBD2 (6 bases). CDR1 KGHDR and CDR2 SFDVKD come from the germline V gene. The CDR3 runs to 13 residues. Trimming took 4 bases from V and 9 from J, leaving 13 bases between them. The CDR3 here is CATSDRTTYTQYF. The CDR3 bases are TGTGCCACCAGTGACCGGACTACTTACACGCAGTATTTT.

The genes are TRBV20-1 and TRBJ1-5, with 12 bases identical to TRBD1. The V gene's germline CDR1 is DFQATT and CDR2 SNEGSKA (reference sequence). V shed 6 bases, J shed 12 bases, and the junction held 12 bases outside the gene matches. The CDR3 runs to 14 residues. CDR3 nucleotides: TGCAGTGCGAGAACCGGGACAGGGGGCCGCGTCCAGCATTTT. Its protein product is CSARTGTGGRVQHF.

This clonotype was counted between two and nine times. V usage is TRBV6-2 or TRBV6-3 and J usage is TRBJ1-5, with D perhaps matching TRBD1 (5 bases). The CDR3 consists of 14 residues. Trimming cost V 7 bases and J 3 bases, with 13 bases left between them. Germline V gene sequence: CDR1 MNHEY, CDR2 SVGEGT. This CDR3 is CASTLGGNNQPQHF. The CDR3 DNA reads as TGTGCCAGCACCCTCGGGGGGAACAATCAGCCCCAGCATTTT.

V gene TRBV3-1 combines with J gene TRBJ2-3; D is unclear. This CDR3 is built from 14 residues. V gave up 0 bases and J gave up 5 bases, with 9 bases separating them. Germline V gene sequence: CDR1 LGHDT, CDR2 YNNKEL (reference sequence). CDR3 in amino acids: CASSQDPGRDTQYF. CDR3 sequence (DNA): TGTGCCAGCAGCCAAGATCCAGGAAGAGATACGCAGTATTTT.

The rearrangement links TRBV19 to TRBJ1-5; D is unresolved. The germline V gene encodes CDR1 LNHDA and CDR2 SQIVND (reference sequence). Trimming took off 7 bases at V and 3 bases at J, with 13 bases between the two ends. CDR3 length: 14 amino acids. CDR3 loop: CASTRNRLNQPQHF. CDR3 bases: TGTGCCAGTACCAGAAACCGTCTCAATCAGCCCCAGCATTTT.

This clonotype was counted only a few times. This chain links TRBV29-1 with TRBJ2-7, with D hard to call. Per the germline V gene, CDR1 is SQVTM and CDR2 is ANQGSEA. V shed 1 base and J shed 10 bases, with 14 bases lying between them. The CDR3 is 12 residues long. CDR3 in amino acids: CSVEGFPGLQYF. The DNA of the CDR3 is TGCAGCGTTGAAGGGTTCCCGGGCCTACAGTACTTC.

The J gene is TRBJ2-2, the V gene TRBV12-3 or TRBV12-4, with 10 bases matching TRBD2. The J segment lost 6 bases and the V segment lost 6 bases, leaving 7 bases of the junction unmatched. The CDR3 is made up of 15 amino acids. This CDR3 is CASSPTSGKAGELFF. CDR3 nucleotides: TGTGCCAGCAGCCCTACTAGCGGGAAGGCCGGGGAGCTGTTTTTT.

The table lists this clonotype with a few counts. The V gene is TRBV4-1, the J gene TRBJ2-3; D is undetermined. Trimming removed 6 bases at V and 1 base at J, with 5 bases between. The CDR3 covers 12 residues. Germline V gene lookup returns CDR1 MGHRA and CDR2 YSYEKL. The CDR3 nucleotides read TGCGCCAGCAGATCTGGCACAGATACGCAGTATTTT. It codes for CASRSGTDTQYF.

The chain links TRBV20-1 to TRBJ1-4, with 11 bases aligning to TRBD1. The V gene's germline CDR1 is DFQATT and CDR2 SNEGSKA (reference sequence). V dropped 5 bases and J dropped 3; count of bases not matched to a gene: 14. This CDR3 is 18 amino acids long. The CDR3 DNA is TGCAGTGCTTCCCCCATTAGGACAGGGGGCGATGCTAATGAAAAACTGTTTTTT. It yields the protein CSASPIRTGGDANEKLFF.

This chain links TRBV11-2 with TRBJ2-3, with 8 bases lining up with TRBD1. Germline V gene sequence: CDR1 SGHAT, CDR2 FQNNGV. The CDR3 runs to 16 residues. Trimming at V came to 5 bases and at J to 2 bases, leaving 9 bases not matched to a gene. CDR3 in DNA: TGTGCCAGCAGCGGAGCCCGGGACAGGTTCACAGATACGCAGTATTTT. It specifies CASSGARDRFTDTQYF. Complete variable domain (other parts from reference TRBV11-2 and TRBJ2-3): EAGVAQSPRYKIIEKRQSVAFWCNPISGHATLYWYQQILGQGPKLLIQFQNNGVVDDSQLPKDRFSAERLKGVDSTLKIQPAKLEDSAVYLCASSGARDRFTDTQYFGPGTRLTVL.

The chain joins TRBV5-1 to TRBJ2-1; D unresolved. Germline lookup yields CDR1 SGHRS and CDR2 YFSETQ. V lost 0 bases to trimming and J lost 1 base, with 14 bases between them. This CDR3 has 17 amino acids. This CDR3 is CASSLDIEMRSYNEQFF. CDR3 DNA: TGCGCCAGCAGCTTGGATATAGAAATGAGATCCTACAATGAGCAGTTCTTC.

This chain joins TRBV2 and TRBJ2-7; 8 bases match TRBD1. Per the germline V gene, CDR1 is SNHLY and CDR2 is FYNNEI. Unmatched junction bases numbered 5, after V lost 10 bases and J lost 0 bases. The CDR3 length is 13 residues. The CDR3 loop reads CANRQGPSYEQYF. Here the CDR3 DNA reads TGTGCCAACAGACAGGGGCCCTCCTACGAGCAGTACTTC.

This clonotype was observed a handful of times. The chain recombines TRBV29-1 with TRBJ1-5; possible D gene TRBD1, 6 bases. The germline gives CDR1 SQVTM, CDR2 ANQGSEA. Trimming took off 3 bases at V and 3 bases at J, with 15 bases between the two ends. This CDR3 contains 15 residues. The CDR3 region is CSVEIGQGNNQPQHF. For the CDR3, the DNA is TGCAGCGTTGAGATTGGCCAGGGGAACAATCAGCCCCAGCATTTT.

The chain carries TRBV5-4 and TRBJ2-1, with 9 bases matching TRBD2. This CDR3 region has 16 residues. Germline V gene data show CDR1 as SGHNT and CDR2 as YYREEE (reference sequence). The V gene end was trimmed by 0 bases and the J gene end by 8 bases; junction bases not matched to a gene: 9. CDR3 protein: CASSLGTGGRADEQFF. DNA for the CDR3: TGTGCCAGCAGCTTGGGTACTGGCGGGAGGGCCGATGAGCAGTTCTTC.

The CDR3 sequence: CASSLALGGSTDTQYF. The DNA of the CDR3 is TGCGCCAGCAGCTTGGCCTTGGGGGGGAGCACAGATACGCAGTATTTT. V usage is TRBV5-1 and J usage is TRBJ2-3; TRBD2 matches 7 bases. Germline V lookup: CDR1 SGHRS, CDR2 YFSETQ. Trimming cost V 0 bases and J 0 bases; bases outside gene matches: 4. CDR3 length: 16 amino acids.

The chain joins TRBV4-2 to TRBJ2-5, with D tentatively TRBD1 (5 bases). The V gene's germline CDR1 is LGHNA and CDR2 YNFKEQ. The CDR3 is 13 amino acids. V lost 4 bases to trimming and J lost 3 bases, with 9 bases between them. The CDR3 sequence is CASSPTVEETQYF. The CDR3 DNA reads TGTGCCAGCAGCCCGACAGTGGAAGAGACCCAGTACTTC.

The chain has TRBV7-6 and TRBJ2-5; 9 bases are shared with TRBD1. Per germline, CDR1 SGHVS and CDR2 FNYEAQ. The junction had 6 bases not matched to a gene; V was cut back by 5 bases and J by 2 bases. This CDR3 is built from 15 residues. The CDR3 DNA reads TGTGCCAGCAGCCCGATGACAGGGGGACAAGAGACCCAGTACTTC. Protein: CASSPMTGGQETQYF.

This clonotype showed up just a few times. The J gene is TRBJ2-7, the V gene TRBV5-1; no definite D call. Trimming stripped 0 bases from V and 6 bases from J, with 10 bases between. The CDR3 runs 13 residues. The V gene's germline CDR1 is SGHRS and CDR2 YFSETQ. The CDR3: CASSLGPAAEQYF. The CDR3, as DNA: TGCGCCAGCAGCTTGGGCCCTGCGGCCGAGCAGTACTTC.

This clonotype was seen only a few times. The chain combines TRBV27 with TRBJ2-1; D may be TRBD2 (6 bases). Between the trimmed V and J ends, which lost 6 bases and 4 bases, there was a span of 16 bases. This CDR3 has 15 amino acids. CDR1 and CDR2 (germline): MNHEY, SMNVEV (reference sequence). The CDR3 DNA reads as TGTGCCAGCAGCAGACTTGGGGAGGTATACAATGAGCAGTTCTTC. It yields the protein CASSRLGEVYNEQFF.